A single sample is the source of the 14 T cell receptor beta chains below, sequenced in a study of T cell responses to AZD1222 COVID-19 vaccine. The method was immunoSEQ multiplex PCR; TCRdb's version includes in-frame clones alone and lacks a portion of them. The table includes 75,000 to 100,000 clones, about 89% detected once. This material consisted of peripheral blood, taken on day 0 of AZD1222 vaccination. Every receptor here comes from an adult in good health.

Details on this clone: The junction shows a germline mismatch at one end, possibly a read error. The J gene is TRBJ1-2, the V gene TRBV29-1, with TRBD1 matching 7 bases. Germline CDR1 is SQVTM and CDR2 is ANQGSEA. This CDR3 contains 14 residues. The CDR3 region has the DNA TGCAGCGTTCAAGAGGAGGACAGGTACTATGGCTACACCTTC. This sequence encodes CSVQEEDRYYGYTF.

The J gene is TRBJ1-1, the V gene TRBV29-1, with D unclear. The CDR3 is 11 amino acids. Germline V gene lookup returns CDR1 SQVTM and CDR2 ANQGSEA. Trimming stripped 7 bases from V and 7 bases from J, with 13 bases between. This CDR3 reads CSAEGSIEAFF. The DNA for the CDR3 is TGCAGCGCCGAAGGCAGCATTGAAGCTTTCTTT.

This chain connects TRBV11-3 to TRBJ2-2, with unresolved D. Germline values: CDR1 SGHNT, CDR2 YENEEA. The CDR3 loop spans 15 amino acids. V lost 1 base and J lost 4, with 10 bases in between. The CDR3 loop reads CASSLAGYTTGELFF. CDR3 bases: TGTGCCAGCAGCTTAGCCGGGTATACCACCGGGGAGCTGTTTTTT.

This chain links TRBV5-8 with TRBJ1-2; 8 bases map to TRBD1. The CDR3 is 13 residues long. V shed 3 bases and J 6 bases; nucleotides not matched to a gene: 4. The germline gives CDR1 SGHTS, CDR2 YDEGEE. CDR3 sequence: CASSSGGRNGYTF. The DNA for the CDR3 is TGTGCCAGCAGCTCAGGGGGCCGAAATGGCTACACCTTC.

V and J are TRBV19 and TRBJ2-1; possible D gene TRBD1, 6 bases. The CDR3 covers 16 residues. The V gene's germline CDR1 is LNHDA and CDR2 SQIVND (reference sequence). Trimming took off 5 bases at V and 7 bases at J, with 21 bases between the two ends. The CDR3 is CASSLRGTPIGNEQFF. The CDR3 DNA is TGTGCCAGTAGTCTCAGGGGAACTCCTATCGGGAATGAGCAGTTCTTC. The full variable domain, rest sourced from reference TRBV19 and TRBJ2-1, is DGGITQSPKYLFRKEGQNVTLSCEQNLNHDAMYWYRQDPGQGLRLIYYSQIVNDFQKGDIAEGYSVSREKKESFPLTVTSAQKNPTAFYLCASSLRGTPIGNEQFFGPGTRLTVL.

The chain joins TRBV5-1 to TRBJ2-7; tentative D call: TRBD2 (5 bases). Looked up from germline, CDR1 is SGHRS and CDR2 is YFSETQ. Deletions cut 1 base from V and 6 bases from J, with 17 bases between. This CDR3 comprises 15 residues. The CDR3 spells CASSLLPGTSGEQYF. The CDR3 DNA is TGCGCCAGCAGCTTGTTGCCGGGAACCTCTGGCGAGCAGTACTTC.

The rearrangement uses TRBV28 and TRBJ1-5; 7 nucleotides agree with TRBD1. There are 15 residues in the CDR3. Trimming removed 6 bases from V and 4 bases from J; junction bases left unmatched: 9. The V gene's germline CDR1 is MDHEN and CDR2 SYDVKM. The CDR3 DNA reads as TGTGCCAGCAGAGGTAGGGACAGAATAAATCAGCCCCAGCATTTT. This codes for CASRGRDRINQPQHF. The full variable domain, completed using reference TRBV28 and TRBJ1-5, is DVKVTQSSRYLVKRTGEKVFLECVQDMDHENMFWYRQDPGLGLRLIYFSYDVKMKEKGDIPEGYSVSREKKERFSLILESASTNQTSMYLCASRGRDRINQPQHFGDGTRLSIL.

The V and J genes are TRBV4-1 and TRBJ1-2; D gene ambiguous. The CDR3 is 14 residues long. Trimming left V 0 bases short and J 4 bases short, with 9 bases between. CDR1 MGHRA and CDR2 YSYEKL come from the germline V gene. CDR3: CASSQEGVVYGYTF. As DNA, the CDR3 is TGCGCCAGCAGCCAAGAAGGTGTGGTCTATGGCTACACCTTC.

J is TRBJ2-5 and V is TRBV12-3 or TRBV12-4; 7 bases map to TRBD1. CDR3 length: 13 residues. Trimming removed 6 bases from V and 5 bases from J; junction bases left unmatched: 6. CDR3 nucleotides: TGTGCCAGCAGCGACAGGGTTAGCGAGACCCAGTACTTC. It yields the protein CASSDRVSETQYF.

A note on this clone: The sample contains more than one DNA sequence encoding this CDR3. The CDR3 spells CASSIGAGGSYNEQFF. CDR3 nucleotide sequence: TGTGCCAGTAGTATTGGAGCGGGGGGCTCCTACAATGAGCAGTTCTTC. The V and J genes are TRBV19 and TRBJ2-1, with TRBD2 matching 9 bases. This CDR3 has 16 residues. The V gene's germline CDR1 is LNHDA and CDR2 SQIVND (reference sequence). V gave up 3 bases and J gave up 0 bases; unmatched junction bases: 3.

The chain recombines TRBV2 with TRBJ1-3, with a tentative D call TRBD1 (6 bases). CDR1 and CDR2 (germline): SNHLY, FYNNEI. Deletions cut 2 bases from V and 0 bases from J, with 8 bases between. This CDR3 spans 15 amino acids. In DNA form, the CDR3 reads TGTGCCAGCAGTGAACTACAGGGCTCTGGAAACACCATATATTTT. It is translated as CASSELQGSGNTIYF. Drawing the rest from reference TRBV2 and TRBJ1-3, the complete variable domain is EPEVTQTPSHQVTQMGQEVILRCVPISNHLYFYWYRQILGQKVEFLVSFYNNEISEKSEIFDDQFSVERPDGSNFTLKIRSTKLEDSAMYFCASSELQGSGNTIYFGEGSWLTVV.

The chain has TRBV9 and TRBJ2-3; the match to TRBD2 covers 7 bases. The CDR3 is 15 residues long. The J segment lost 1 base and the V segment lost 0 bases, leaving 2 bases of the junction unmatched. Germline V gene data show CDR1 as SGDLS and CDR2 as YYNGEE. CDR3 sequence: CASSVGLAGTDTQYF. The CDR3, as DNA: TGTGCCAGCAGCGTAGGACTAGCAGGCACAGATACGCAGTATTTT.

As to this clone: One end of the junction does not line up with germline, which may come from a read error. The chain is built from TRBV7-7 and TRBJ2-7, with a weak D call TRBD2 (5 bases). Germline V gene lookup returns CDR1 SSHAT and CDR2 FNYEAQ (reference sequence). This CDR3 contains 15 residues. The CDR3 nucleotides read TGTGCTAGCAGCACCGGGATAGGGAGTACCTACGAGCAGTACTTC. Its translation is CASSTGIGSTYEQYF.

The chain is built from TRBV7-2 and TRBJ1-2; 10 nucleotides line up with TRBD1. CDR1 and CDR2 from the germline V gene are SGHTA and FQGNSA. With 4 bases clipped from V and 2 bases from J, the junction kept 4 bases outside the gene matches. The CDR3 contains 15 residues. This chain's CDR3 is CASSSGQGPNYGYTF. The CDR3 DNA reads as TGTGCCAGCAGCTCGGGACAGGGGCCCAACTATGGCTACACCTTC.